The clone carrying this T cell receptor (beta chain) was picked up one time. The sample comes from a study of blood T cell repertoires in COVID-19. Study information: COVID-19 samples, acute and convalescent, were from the United States, Italy and Spain. In each case, the material was cDNA or gDNA derived from T cells, B-cell-depleted T cells, or PBMCs.

As processed by the authors: Quantification of nucleated cells was approximated via reference gene primer amplification. Produced via immunoSEQ multiplex PCR; TCRdb's table is partial and in-frame only. V and J calls and clone size are those listed in that table; D and trimming were worked out from the DNA. The sample lists just over 75,000 clones, less than 90% occurring once. This CDR3 region has 15 residues. The trim removed 0 bases at V and 6 bases at J, leaving 2 bases unmatched. CDR1 and CDR2 (germline): MNHEY, SVGAGI. Sequenced: peripheral blood. The clonotype comes from a man aged 50 to 59 with acute or convalescent COVID-19. This sequence joins TRBV6-5 and TRBJ1-5; the match to TRBD1 covers 10 bases. The CDR3 DNA follows: TGTGCCAGCAGTTACTCCCGGACAGGGGGTCAGCCCCAGCATTTT. Amino acid sequence: CASSYSRTGGQPQHF.